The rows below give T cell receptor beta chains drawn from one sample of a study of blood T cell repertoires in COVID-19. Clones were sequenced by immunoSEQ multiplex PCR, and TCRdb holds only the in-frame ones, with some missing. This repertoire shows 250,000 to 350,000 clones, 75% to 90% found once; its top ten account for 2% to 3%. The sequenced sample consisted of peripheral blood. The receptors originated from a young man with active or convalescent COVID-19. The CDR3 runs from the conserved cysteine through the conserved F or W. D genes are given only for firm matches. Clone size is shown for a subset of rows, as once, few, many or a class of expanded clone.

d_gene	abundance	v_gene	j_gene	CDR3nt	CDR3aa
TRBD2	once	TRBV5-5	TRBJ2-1	TGTGCCAGCAGCTTGGGGACTAGCGACTACAATGAGCAGTTCTTC	CASSLGTSDYNEQFF
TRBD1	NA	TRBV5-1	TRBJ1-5	TGCGCCAGCAGGACAGGGGTCGGAGGAAATCAGCCCCAGCATTTT	CASRTGVGGNQPQHF
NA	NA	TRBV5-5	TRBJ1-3	TGTGCCAGCAGCTCCTTCCTGGCCTCTGGAAACACCATATATTTT	CASSSFLASGNTIYF
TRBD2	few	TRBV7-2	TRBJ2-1	TGTGCCAGCAGCATCCAAGCGGGACTAGCATACAATGAGCAGTTCTTC	CASSIQAGLAYNEQFF
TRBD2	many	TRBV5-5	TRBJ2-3	TGTGCCAGCGGATTGAGGGTGGGTAGCGGGAGGTCCACAGATACGCAGTATTTT	CASGLRVGSGRSTDTQYF
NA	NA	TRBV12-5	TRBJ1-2	TGTGCTAGTGCCTATGGGGGCAGTGAAGTTGGTGGCTACACCTTC	CASAYGGSEVGGYTF
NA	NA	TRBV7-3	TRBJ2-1	TGTGCCAGCAGCCAGACGGAGGTTAATGAGCAGTTCTTC	CASSQTEVNEQFF
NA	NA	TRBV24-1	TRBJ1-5	TGTGCCACCAGTGACTCGAGTCGCCAGCCCCAGCATTTT	CATSDSSRQPQHF
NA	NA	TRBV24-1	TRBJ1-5	TGTGCCACCGGGCCAGCTTATAGCAATCAGCCCCAGCATTTT	CATGPAYSNQPQHF
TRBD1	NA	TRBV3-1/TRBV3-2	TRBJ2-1	TGTGCCAGCAGCCAAGAAGGGGCCGGGACAGGGGCCTACAATGAGCAGTTCTTC	CASSQEGAGTGAYNEQFF
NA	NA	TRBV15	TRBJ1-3	TGTGCCACCAGCAGAGATACAGGACCCAACTCTGGAAACACCATATATTTT	CATSRDTGPNSGNTIYF
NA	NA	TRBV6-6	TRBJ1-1	TGTGCCAGCAGTTACGAGGGATCCGGGAGGACTGAAGCTTTCTTT	CASSYEGSGRTEAFF
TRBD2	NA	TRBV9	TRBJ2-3	TGTGCCAGCAGCGTAGCGGGGGGGGGTCTCACAGATACGCAGTATTTT	CASSVAGGGLTDTQYF
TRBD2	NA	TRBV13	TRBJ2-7	TGTGCCAGCACAGAATTAGCGGGAGGGCCGGTGCAGTACTTC	CASTELAGGPVQYF
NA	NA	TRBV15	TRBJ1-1	TGTGCCACCAGCAGAGATTTGGGGAACAGGGCTTTCTTT	CATSRDLGNRAFF
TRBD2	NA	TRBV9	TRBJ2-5	TGTGCCAGCAGCGTAGGCACGGGAGGGGAAGAGACCCAGTACTTC	CASSVGTGGEETQYF
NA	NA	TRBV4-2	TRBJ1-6	TGTGCCAGCAGCCAAGATTACAATTATAATTCACCCCTCCACTTT	CASSQDYNYNSPLHF
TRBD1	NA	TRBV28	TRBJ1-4	TGTGCCAGCAGACTAGGGACAGGGGCGTTCAATGAAAAACTGTTTTTT	CASRLGTGAFNEKLFF
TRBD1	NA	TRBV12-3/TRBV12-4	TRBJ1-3	TGTGCCAGCAGGGGGACAGGTCCAAACACCATATATTTT	CASRGTGPNTIYF
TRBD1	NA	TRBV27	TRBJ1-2	TGTGCCAGCAGACCACAGGGGTTTAATGGCTACACCTTC	CASRPQGFNGYTF
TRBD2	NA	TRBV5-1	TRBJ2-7	TGCGCCAGCAGGGGACTAGCGGTACCCTACGAGCAGTACTTC	CASRGLAVPYEQYF
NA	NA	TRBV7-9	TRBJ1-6	TGTGCCGGAAGGGGCCCGGGCCTTGAGGCACCCCTCCACTTT	CAGRGPGLEAPLHF
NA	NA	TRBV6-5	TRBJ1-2	TGTGCCAGCACCGTGGAGTATAGAAGACAGTATGGCTACACCTTC	CASTVEYRRQYGYTF
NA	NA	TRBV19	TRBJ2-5	TGTGCCAGTAGTAGACAGGGAGGCGTGACCCAGTACTTC	CASSRQGGVTQYF
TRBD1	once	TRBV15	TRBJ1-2	TGTGCCACCAGCAGGGCAGGACAGGGGGCGACGCAGTATGGCTACACCTTC	CATSRAGQGATQYGYTF
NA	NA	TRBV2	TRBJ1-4	TGTGCCAGCAGGACAGCGACAACTAATGAAAAACTGTTTTTT	CASRTATTNEKLFF
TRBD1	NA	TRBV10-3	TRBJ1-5	TGTGCCATAGGGGACAGTCACGGGAAGCCCCAGCATTTT	CAIGDSHGKPQHF
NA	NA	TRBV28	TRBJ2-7	TGTGCCAGCACTGGACTCAACGGCTACGAGCAGTACTTC	CASTGLNGYEQYF
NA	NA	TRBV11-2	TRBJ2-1	TGTGCCAGCAGCTTATGGGGCGCGGGGGCTGGGGATGAGCAGTTCTTC	CASSLWGAGAGDEQFF
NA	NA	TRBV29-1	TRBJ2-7	TGCAGCGTTACACCTCGACCAGGGGACGAGCAGTACTTC	CSVTPRPGDEQYF
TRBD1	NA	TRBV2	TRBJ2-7	TGTGCCAGCACCCTGGCGGCAGGGGGCTACGAGCAGTACTTC	CASTLAAGGYEQYF
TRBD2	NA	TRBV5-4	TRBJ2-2	TGTGCCAGCAGCCCGAGCGGGGGGGCCGGCGGGGAGCTGTTTTTT	CASSPSGGAGGELFF
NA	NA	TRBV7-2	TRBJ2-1	TGTGCCAGCAGCTTAGATCGGTCTAAGCGCTCCTACAATGAGCAGTTCTTC	CASSLDRSKRSYNEQFF
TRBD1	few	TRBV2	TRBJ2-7	TGTGCCAGCAGCCAAGACAGGGCGTACGAGCAGTACTTC	CASSQDRAYEQYF
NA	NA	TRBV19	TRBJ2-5	TGTGCCAGTAGTATTCGAGGTAGTCGAGAGACCCAGTACTTC	CASSIRGSRETQYF
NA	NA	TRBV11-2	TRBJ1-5	TGTGCCAGCAGCTTAGATCGGGGGAGGGGTCAGCCCCAGCATTTT	CASSLDRGRGQPQHF
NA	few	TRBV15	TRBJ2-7	TGTGCCACACCTAGTAGCCCCTACGAGCAGTACTTC	CATPSSPYEQYF
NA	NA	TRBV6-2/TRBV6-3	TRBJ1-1	TGTGCCAGCAGTCAGGAGGCGCCTGAAGCTTTCTTT	CASSQEAPEAFF
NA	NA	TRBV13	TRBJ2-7	TGTGCCAGCAGCTTAGGCCAGGAGGACTACGAGCAGTACTTC	CASSLGQEDYEQYF
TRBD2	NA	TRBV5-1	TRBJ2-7	TGCGCCAGCAGCTTGGGACTAGCGGGAGTGCTACCCTACGAGCAGTACTTC	CASSLGLAGVLPYEQYF